This entry lists 6 T cell receptor beta chains sequenced from one sample in a study of OX40 agonist ivuxolimab in advanced cancers. Libraries were prepared by immunoSEQ multiplex PCR; TCRdb keeps only in-frame clonotypes and omits some of them. The sample lists roughly 24,000 clones, roughly 85% occurring once. The source material was CD4+ or CD8+ T cells sorted from blood, sampled in a trial of the OX40 agonist ivuxolimab. These receptors were obtained from an adult with an advanced solid tumor such as melanoma, head and neck, liver or kidney cancer.

This chain connects TRBV11-2 to TRBJ2-3; possibly TRBD1 for D (6 bases). Germline CDR1 is SGHAT and CDR2 is FQNNGV. Between the trimmed V and J ends, which lost 0 bases and 2 bases, there was a span of 9 bases. The CDR3 has 15 amino acids. The DNA of the CDR3 is TGTGCCAGCAGCTTAGAATGGACAGACACAGATACGCAGTATTTT. Its translation is CASSLEWTDTDTQYF.

V is TRBV7-9 and J is TRBJ2-5, with D possibly being TRBD1 or TRBD2 (5 bases each). V was pared by 3 bases and J by 10 bases, with 12 bases between. The germline V gene encodes CDR1 SEHNR and CDR2 FQNEAQ (reference sequence). This CDR3 comprises 12 residues. CDR3 region: CASSLGEGDQYF. The CDR3 bases are TGTGCCAGCAGCTTGGGGGAAGGGGACCAGTACTTC.

The chain links TRBV5-4 to TRBJ2-1, with 10 positions matching TRBD2. The CDR3 runs 15 residues. J was trimmed by 5 bases and V by 0 bases; bases with no gene match: 2. The germline V gene has CDR1 SGHNT and CDR2 YYREEE (reference sequence). CDR3 nucleotide sequence: TGTGCCAGCAGCTTGGCCAGCGGGAGGGACAATGAGCAGTTCTTC. Protein sequence: CASSLASGRDNEQFF.

The rearrangement joins TRBV28 to TRBJ1-5; TRBD1 is a possible D gene (6 bases). Germline V gene lookup returns CDR1 MDHEN and CDR2 SYDVKM. The V and J ends lost 2 bases and 3 bases respectively, with 14 bases between them. The length of the CDR3 is 16 residues. CDR3 residues: CASSLSQGFINQPQHF. The CDR3 coding sequence is TGTGCCAGCAGTTTAAGTCAGGGGTTTATCAATCAGCCCCAGCATTTT.

The chain has TRBV7-6 and TRBJ2-3; 9 bases line up with TRBD2. Looked up from germline, CDR1 is SGHVS and CDR2 is FNYEAQ. This CDR3 spans 18 amino acids. V gave up 0 bases and J gave up 3 bases; unmatched junction bases: 10. CDR3 DNA sequence: TGTGCCAGCAGCTTAGCGGGGAAGCGGGAGGTCTTAACAGATACGCAGTATTTT. Protein sequence: CASSLAGKREVLTDTQYF.

The V call is TRBV7-2, the J call TRBJ2-7; D possibly corresponds to TRBD2 (5 bases). This CDR3 contains 13 residues. In germline, CDR1 is SGHTA, CDR2 FQGNSA. Trimming removed 3 bases from V and 3 bases from J, with 9 bases in between. The CDR3 nucleotides are TGTGCCAGCAGCTTTTTACTAGGCTACGAGCAGTACTTC. It translates to CASSFLLGYEQYF.